Listed below are T cell receptor beta chains from one sample, sequenced in a study of early stage breast cancer tumors. The assay was immunoSEQ multiplex PCR, and TCRdb's table has in-frame clones only and misses some. The table shows 60,000 to 80,000 clones, with roughly 80% occurring only once. The sequenced sample consisted of blood. The receptors stem from a person between 60 and 70 years old with breast cancer. Both conserved end residues are part of each CDR3. D genes are given only for firm matches. The size field is filled for only some rows; it gives once, few, many or a size class.

abundance	j_gene	v_gene	d_gene	CDR3aa	CDR3nt
few	TRBJ1-2	TRBV5-1	-	CASSLDRDGYTF	TGCGCCAGCAGCTTAGACAGAGATGGCTACACCTTC
-	TRBJ2-7	TRBV4-2	-	CASSQRTDEQYF	TGTGCCAGCAGCCAAAGGACGGACGAGCAGTACTTC
-	TRBJ1-6	TRBV6-1	-	CASSVRGLSNSPLHF	TGTGCCAGCAGTGTGCGGGGGCTATCTAATTCACCCCTCCACTTT
-	TRBJ2-1	TRBV10-3	TRBD1	CAISAKGQGYNEQFF	TGTGCCATCAGTGCTAAGGGACAGGGGTACAATGAGCAGTTCTTC
-	TRBJ2-7	TRBV19	TRBD2	CASATGTNNRAEQYF	TGTGCCAGTGCTACCGGGACTAACAACCGGGCGGAGCAGTACTTC
-	TRBJ2-2	TRBV28	TRBD1	CASRDRDVRAGELFF	TGTGCCAGCAGAGACAGGGACGTAAGGGCCGGGGAGCTGTTTTTT
-	TRBJ2-2	TRBV2	-	CASSEAAPGTGELFF	TGTGCCAGCAGTGAAGCAGCCCCAGGTACCGGGGAGCTGTTTTTT
-	TRBJ2-3	TRBV5-1	-	CASSAGGGLTDTQYF	TGCGCCAGCAGCGCCGGCGGGGGCCTAACAGATACGCAGTATTTT
-	TRBJ1-2	TRBV29-1	-	CSASGQASYTF	TGCAGCGCTTCGGGTCAAGCCAGCTACACCTTC
-	TRBJ2-1	TRBV1	-	CTSSQDLKGQDHNEQFF	TGCACCAGCAGCCAAGATCTTAAGGGACAGGACCACAATGAGCAGTTCTTC
-	TRBJ2-3	TRBV5-1	-	CASSLEGGLPDTQYF	TGCGCCAGCAGCTTGGAGGGGGGGCTTCCAGATACGCAGTATTTT
-	TRBJ2-1	TRBV28	-	CASYLTGFGNEQFF	TGTGCCAGCTACCTAACTGGGTTTGGCAATGAGCAGTTCTTC
once	TRBJ2-6	TRBV15	-	CATSRGSSGANVLTF	TGTGCCACCAGCAGAGGCAGCTCTGGGGCCAACGTCCTGACTTTC
-	TRBJ1-4	TRBV5-1	TRBD1	CASSPTDRGLGEKLFF	TGCGCCAGCAGCCCGACCGACAGGGGTCTAGGGGAAAAACTGTTTTTT
once	TRBJ1-1	TRBV18	TRBD1	CASSLGTEEAFF	TGTGCCAGCTCACTCGGGACAGAGGAAGCTTTCTTT
-	TRBJ2-5	TRBV6-5	-	CASSYVGKETQYF	TGTGCCAGCAGTTACGTGGGGAAGGAGACCCAGTACTTC